The clone carrying this T cell receptor beta chain has a single count. What it binds is not known. The sample belongs to a study of graft-versus-host responses after intestinal transplantation. The CDR3 runs 15 residues. Looked up from germline, CDR1 is SGHAT and CDR2 is FQNNGV. V dropped 3 bases and J dropped 0; count of bases not matched to a gene: 5. Assay used: immunoSEQ multiplex PCR; TCRdb lists only in-frame clones, some missing. The table has tens of thousands of clones, around 90% seen once. Study results and caveats: GvH clones detected in recipient marrow included some appearing first in ileum or blood.

This chain uses TRBV11-2 with TRBJ2-7; the match to TRBD1 covers 7 bases. The material sequenced was unstimulated CD4+ T cells sorted from spleen or lymph node cells, taken before transplant. The sequence came from a human donor who was the organ donor for an intestinal transplant. CDR3 sequence (DNA): TGTGCCAGCAGCTTCCACCGGGACAGCTCCTACGAGCAGTACTTC. It yields the protein CASSFHRDSSYEQYF.